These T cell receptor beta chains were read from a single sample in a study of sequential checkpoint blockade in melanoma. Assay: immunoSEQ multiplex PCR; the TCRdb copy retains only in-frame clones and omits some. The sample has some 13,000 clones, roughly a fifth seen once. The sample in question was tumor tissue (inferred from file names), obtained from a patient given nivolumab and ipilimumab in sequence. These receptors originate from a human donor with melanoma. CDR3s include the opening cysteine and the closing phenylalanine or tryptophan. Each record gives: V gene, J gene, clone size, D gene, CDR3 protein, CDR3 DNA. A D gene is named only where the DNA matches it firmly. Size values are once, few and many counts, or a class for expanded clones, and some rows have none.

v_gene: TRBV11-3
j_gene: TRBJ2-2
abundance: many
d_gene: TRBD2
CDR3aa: CASSPPTSGENTGELFF
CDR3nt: TGTGCCAGCAGCCCTCCGACTAGCGGAGAGAACACCGGGGAGCTGTTTTTT

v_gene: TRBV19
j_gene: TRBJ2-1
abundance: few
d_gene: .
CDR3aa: CASSIGRGYNREQFF
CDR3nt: TGTGCCAGTAGTATCGGCAGGGGTTACAATCGGGAGCAGTTCTTC

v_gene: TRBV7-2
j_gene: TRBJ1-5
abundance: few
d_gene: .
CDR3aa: CASSFNRDQPQHF
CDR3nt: TGTGCCAGCAGCTTTAACCGGGATCAGCCCCAGCATTTT

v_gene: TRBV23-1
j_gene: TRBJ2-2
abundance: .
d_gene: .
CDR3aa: CASSQDATTGELFF
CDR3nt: TGCGCCAGCAGCCAAGATGCCACCACCGGGGAGCTGTTTTTT

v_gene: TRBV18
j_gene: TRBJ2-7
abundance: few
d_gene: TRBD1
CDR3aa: CASSPRQGYEQYF
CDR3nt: TGTGCCAGCTCACCACGACAGGGCTACGAGCAGTACTTC

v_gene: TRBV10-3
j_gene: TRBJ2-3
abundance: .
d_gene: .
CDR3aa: CAISESRGGTDTQYF
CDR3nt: TGTGCCATCAGTGAGTCTAGGGGGGGCACAGATACGCAGTATTTT

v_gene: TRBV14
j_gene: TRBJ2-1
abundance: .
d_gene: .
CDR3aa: CASSLPGHEQFF
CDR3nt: TGTGCCAGCAGCCTGCCAGGGCATGAGCAGTTCTTC

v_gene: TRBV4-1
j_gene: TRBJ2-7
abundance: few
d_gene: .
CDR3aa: CASSQGRLSGEQYF
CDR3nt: TGCGCCAGCAGCCAAGGGAGACTCTCGGGAGAGCAGTACTTC

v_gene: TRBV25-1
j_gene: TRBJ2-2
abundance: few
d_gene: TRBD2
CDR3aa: CASSEYNEGGLRSEELFF
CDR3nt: TGTGCCAGCAGTGAATATAATGAGGGAGGGCTGAGGTCGGAGGAGCTGTTTTTT

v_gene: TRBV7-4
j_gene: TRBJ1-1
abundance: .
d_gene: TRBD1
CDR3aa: CASSPDRGLEAFF
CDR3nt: TGTGCCAGCAGCCCCGACAGGGGCTTGGAAGCTTTCTTT

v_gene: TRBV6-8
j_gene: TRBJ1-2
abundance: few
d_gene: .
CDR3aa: CASSFNRDETFYGYTF
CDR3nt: TGTGCCAGCAGTTTCAACAGAGATGAAACTTTCTATGGCTACACCTTC